Below, 18 T cell receptor beta chains from the same sample are listed, as sequenced in a study of T cell changes during pregnancy in multiple sclerosis. Clones were sequenced by immunoSEQ multiplex PCR, and TCRdb holds only the in-frame ones, with some missing. The table includes under 70,000 clones, around 90% detected once. The sample consisted of CD4+ T cells from peripheral blood mononuclear cells, taken after pregnancy. Source of these receptors: a female donor with multiple sclerosis, enrolled in a pregnancy study.

The V and J genes are TRBV5-1 and TRBJ1-2; D may be TRBD1 (5 bases). The CDR3 covers 13 residues. With 0 bases removed from V and 6 bases from J, the gap between germline ends came to 9 bases. Germline assignment: CDR1 SGHRS and CDR2 YFSETQ. The chain's CDR3 is CASSLEGVDGYTF. Written as DNA, the CDR3 is TGCGCCAGCAGCTTGGAAGGGGTGGATGGCTACACCTTC.

V and J are TRBV5-1 and TRBJ1-2; 9 nucleotides match TRBD1. The CDR3 contains 15 residues. Looked up from germline, CDR1 is SGHRS and CDR2 is YFSETQ. J gave up 5 bases and V 3 bases, and 8 bases lay outside the gene matches. The DNA of the CDR3 is TGCGCCAGCAGCTCCCCGGACAGGGGCGTTTATGGCTACACCTTC. Translating gives CASSSPDRGVYGYTF.

This chain uses TRBV6-6 with TRBJ2-7; 9 bases fit TRBD1. Germline CDR1 and CDR2: MNHNY and SVGAGI (reference sequence). The CDR3 spans 16 residues. V was pared by 2 bases and J by 2 bases, with 7 bases of the junction left unmatched. The CDR3 loop reads CASSYLNRGQAYEQYF. In nucleotides, the CDR3 is TGTGCCAGCAGTTACCTAAACAGGGGGCAAGCCTACGAGCAGTACTTC.

This chain joins TRBV5-1 and TRBJ2-7; TRBD2 matches at 9 bases. The CDR3 has 16 amino acids. The trim removed 0 bases at V and 6 bases at J, leaving 10 bases unmatched. The germline gives CDR1 SGHRS, CDR2 YFSETQ. CDR3 coding DNA: TGCGCCAGCAGCTTGGGGGTGGGGATAGCGGGAGCCGAGCAGTACTTC. It specifies CASSLGVGIAGAEQYF.

The chain uses TRBV5-1 and TRBJ2-7, with TRBD1 identical over 9 bases. This CDR3 region has 16 residues. The V gene end was trimmed by 5 bases and the J gene end by 7 bases; junction bases not matched to a gene: 16. The germline CDR1 and CDR2 sequences are SGHRS and YFSETQ. The CDR3 DNA sequence: TGCGCCAGCAGATCCTCACAGGGGGCGTCGGCTCGAGAGCAGTACTTC. The encoded protein is CASRSSQGASAREQYF.

The J gene is TRBJ2-2, the V gene TRBV6-5, with D possibly being TRBD2 (5 bases). Deletions cut 2 bases from V and 7 bases from J, with 8 bases between. The germline CDR1 and CDR2 sequences are MNHEY and SVGAGI. The CDR3 runs 13 residues. CDR3 DNA: TGTGCCAGCAGTTACGGCCGGGGCGGGGAGCTGTTTTTT. Translated, it gives CASSYGRGGELFF.

The chain uses TRBV6-5 and TRBJ2-7; 14 nucleotides agree with TRBD2. The CDR3 is 15 amino acids. Germline V lookup: CDR1 MNHEY, CDR2 SVGAGI. The ends lost 6 bases at V and 0 bases at J; junction bases unmatched: 1. In DNA form, the CDR3 reads TGTGCCAGCAGGGGACTAGCGGGAGCCTCCTACGAGCAGTACTTC. Its protein product is CASRGLAGASYEQYF.

This chain connects TRBV6-5 to TRBJ1-2; TRBD1 agrees at 7 bases. Germline assignment: CDR1 MNHEY and CDR2 SVGAGI. The length of the CDR3 is 13 residues. V was clipped by 5 bases and J by 4 bases; unmatched bases: 4. The CDR3 region is CASSRTGSYGYTF. CDR3 bases: TGTGCCAGCAGTCGGACAGGCAGCTATGGCTACACCTTC.

This chain links TRBV18 with TRBJ2-3; the D gene is possibly TRBD2 (5 bases). Looked up from germline, CDR1 is KGHSH and CDR2 is LQKENI. V was shortened by 1 base and J by 1 base, with 9 bases between the two germline ends. The CDR3 has 15 amino acids. CDR3 region: CASSPRLGGTDTQYF. CDR3 nucleotides: TGTGCCAGCTCACCACGCCTGGGAGGCACAGATACGCAGTATTTT.

In this sample, this clone turned up once. The V call is TRBV18, the J call TRBJ2-3, with D possibly being TRBD2 (6 bases). Germline CDR1 is KGHSH and CDR2 is LQKENI. The CDR3 extends over 12 amino acids. Deletions cut 5 bases from V and 7 bases from J, with 10 bases between. This CDR3 reads CASSTGGYTQYF. As DNA, the CDR3 is TGTGCCAGCTCAACCGGGGGATATACGCAGTATTTT.

This chain uses TRBV30 with TRBJ2-2; tentative D call: TRBD2 (6 bases). The CDR3 is made up of 15 amino acids. The ends were cut back, 1 base at V and 5 bases at J, with 14 bases in the middle. Germline loops: CDR1 GTSNPN, CDR2 SVGIG (reference sequence). Written as DNA, the CDR3 is TGTGCCTGGAGTGCCCAGAAGGCGGGGACCGGGGAGCTGTTTTTT. Protein product: CAWSAQKAGTGELFF. Full variable domain (missing parts from reference TRBV30 and TRBJ2-2): SQTIHQWPATLVQPVGSPLSLECTVEGTSNPNLYWYRQAAGRGLQLLFYSVGIGQISSEVPQNLSASRPQDRQFILSSKKLLLSDSGFYLCAWSAQKAGTGELFFGEGSRLTVL.

This clone was seen once. The rearrangement uses TRBV19 and TRBJ1-4, with D unresolved. The V gene lost 8 bases and the J gene lost 10 bases, with 20 bases spanning the gap. This CDR3 contains 14 residues. Germline-derived CDR1 and CDR2 are LNHDA and SQIVND (reference sequence). CDR3: CASSYSGRDGKLFF. Here the CDR3 DNA reads TGTGCCAGTTCTTACAGTGGACGGGATGGAAAACTGTTTTTT.

The DNA for the CDR3 is TGCAGCGTTGAGAGGGGGCAGGGCTATGGCTACACCTTC. It codes for CSVERGQGYGYTF. The chain couples TRBV29-1 to TRBJ1-2; 7 bases are shared with TRBD1. The V gene's germline CDR1 is SQVTM and CDR2 ANQGSEA. V gave up 3 bases and J gave up 4 bases; unmatched junction bases: 5. The CDR3 is 13 residues long. The full variable domain, with the rest looked up from reference TRBV29-1 and TRBJ1-2, is SAVISQKPSRDICQRGTSLTIQCQVDSQVTMMFWYRQQPGQSLTLIATANQGSEATYESGFVIDKFPISRPNLTFSTLTVSNMSPEDSSIYLCSVERGQGYGYTFGSGTRLTVV.

This chain connects TRBV19 to TRBJ2-1, with D possibly matching TRBD2 (5 bases). CDR3 length: 16 residues. Trimming pared 4 bases from V and 0 bases from J, leaving 13 bases between. The germline gives CDR1 LNHDA, CDR2 SQIVND (reference sequence). CDR3 residues: CASSKLERPSYNEQFF. The CDR3 nucleotides are TGTGCCAGTAGTAAATTGGAGCGGCCCTCCTACAATGAGCAGTTCTTC.

The chain links TRBV19 to TRBJ2-7; D is uncertain. V was trimmed by 4 bases and J by 3 bases, leaving 13 bases between them. This CDR3 contains 14 residues. Germline CDR1 reads LNHDA; CDR2 reads SQIVND (reference sequence). The CDR3 reads CASSREAESYEQYF. Here the CDR3 DNA reads TGTGCCAGTAGTAGAGAAGCTGAGAGCTACGAGCAGTACTTC.

The gene calls are TRBV30 and TRBJ2-7, with a possible D match to TRBD1 (5 bases). The CDR3 length is 15 residues. Per germline, CDR1 GTSNPN and CDR2 SVGIG (reference sequence). The V gene lost 3 bases and the J gene lost 2 bases, with 17 bases spanning the gap. The chain's CDR3 is CAWRNRQLPPYEQYF. CDR3 coding DNA: TGTGCCTGGAGAAACAGACAGTTACCTCCCTACGAGCAGTACTTC.

This sequence joins TRBV5-1 and TRBJ1-2; unclear D gene. CDR1 and CDR2 (germline): SGHRS, YFSETQ. The germline V and J ends were trimmed by 0 bases and 3 bases, with 15 bases remaining between them. CDR3 length: 16 residues. The chain's CDR3 is CASSLEAPGLYYGYTF. CDR3 DNA: TGCGCCAGCAGCTTGGAGGCGCCAGGACTTTACTATGGCTACACCTTC. The full variable domain, completed using reference TRBV5-1 and TRBJ1-2, is KAGVTQTPRYLIKTRGQQVTLSCSPISGHRSVSWYQQTPGQGLQFLFEYFSETQRNKGNFPGRFSGRQFSNSRSEMNVSTLELGDSALYLCASSLEAPGLYYGYTFGSGTRLTVV.

Only one count was recorded for this clone. This chain uses TRBV15 with TRBJ1-3; no reliable D call. Germline assignment: CDR1 LNHNV and CDR2 YYDKDF (reference sequence). The CDR3 is 15 amino acids. V was pared by 0 bases and J by 4 bases, with 10 bases between. The CDR3 is CATSRDLGAGNTIYF. The CDR3 region has the DNA TGTGCCACCAGCAGAGATTTGGGAGCGGGAAACACCATATATTTT.